This T cell receptor (beta chain) was profiled in a study of OX40 agonist ivuxolimab in advanced cancers. For the study in its entirety: Ivuxolimab was an agonistic, fully human IgG2 monoclonal antibody directed against OX40 (CD134), a costimulatory receptor. Intravenous ivuxolimab was administered to patients every 2 weeks at six dose levels: 0.01, 0.1, 0.3, 1.5, 3 and 10 mg/kg. Of the approximately 50 patients in dose escalation, about 20 had hepatocellular carcinoma, approximately 15 had melanoma, 9 had renal cell carcinoma and 9 had head and neck cancer. Peripheral TCRbeta sequencing aimed to test whether ivuxolimab altered TCR sequence diversity and caused clonal T-cell expansion. In the dose-escalation cohort, nearly 85% of patients were male, and the mean age was approximately 60 years with a range of about 23 to 79. Three dose-escalation patients achieved partial responses, one with hepatocellular carcinoma and two with cutaneous melanoma. The paper describes the monotherapy dose-escalation part (N of about 47 patients) of the phase I trial of ivuxolimab. Prior anti-PD-1, anti-PD-L1 or anti-CTLA-4 therapy was permitted, and checkpoint inhibitors had been received by roughly 40% of dose-escalation patients.

Patients with autoimmune disease history or receiving systemic immunosuppression were excluded from the trial. Peripheral blood for TCR sequencing was collected from all dose cohorts at baseline, on cycle 4 day 1, and on cycle 7 day 1. Samples were obtained from an open-label, multicenter, first-in-human phase I dose-escalation trial of ivuxolimab. The trial enrolled adults with locally advanced or metastatic head and neck squamous cell, hepatocellular, melanoma or renal cell carcinoma. Before TCR sequencing, CD4+ T cells and CD8+ T cells from peripheral blood were sorted into separate populations. Beyond this particular receptor, the publication reports: After ivuxolimab, CD8+ T cells had more expanded clones than CD4+ T cells on average. Antigen specificity was not determined for the clonally expanded peripheral T cells. Clonal expansion of both CD4+ and CD8+ blood T cells was observed from baseline to week 6 at doses 0.1 to 3.0 mg/kg. Low levels of normalized T-cell clonal expansion were also shown by some nonresponding patients. Partial responders in the 0.1-3.0 mg/kg groups had among the lowest normalized peripheral clonal expansion, especially among CD8+ T cells.

Concerning this clone: Which antigen it targets is not known. It has no much larger one-base neighbor in the sample; base qualities were not kept.

V and J are truncated by 5 bases and 0 bases respectively, leaving an intervening sequence of 10 bases. CDR1 is given as SQVTM and CDR2 as ANQGSEA, both from the germline V gene. Taken from cysteine to phenylalanine, the CDR3 has 13 residues. The read is trimmed to its CDR3 DNA, 39 bases read in frame from base 1. To sequence the TCRbeta CDR3 region, genomic DNA was isolated from the sorted cells. The immunoSEQ Assay was used for sequencing of TCRbeta CDR3 regions. TCRdb provides this immuneACCESS table in a form limited to in-frame rearrangements. Some clones are lacking; in checked studies, under half of them reflect an unresolved V gene, and why the rest are absent is not known. The sample data list approximately 28,000 clones, and 84% of these were observed just once. The ten largest make up over 15% of the sample.

This TCR was recovered from an adult with an advanced solid tumor such as melanoma, head and neck, liver or kidney cancer. The V and J genes are TRBV29-1 and TRBJ1-2; the D gene lacks a confident call. The sample here was CD4+ or CD8+ T cells sorted from blood, taken in a trial of the OX40 agonist ivuxolimab. The CDR3 region has the sequence CSVWREANYGYTF. The nucleotide sequence reads TGCAGCGTTTGGCGCGAGGCTAACTATGGCTACACCTTC.